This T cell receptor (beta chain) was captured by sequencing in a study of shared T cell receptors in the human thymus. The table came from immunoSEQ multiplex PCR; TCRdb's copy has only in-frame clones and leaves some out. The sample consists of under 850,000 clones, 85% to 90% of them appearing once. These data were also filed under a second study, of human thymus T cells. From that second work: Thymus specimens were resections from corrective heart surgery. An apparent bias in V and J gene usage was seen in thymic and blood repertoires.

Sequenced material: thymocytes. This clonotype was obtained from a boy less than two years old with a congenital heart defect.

The CDR3 loop reads CASSNGTSGTYTDTQYF. Written as DNA, the CDR3 is TGTGCCAGCAGCAATGGGACTAGCGGGACGTACACAGATACGCAGTATTTT. This chain connects TRBV5-4 to TRBJ2-3; 13 nucleotides align to TRBD2. Unmatched junction bases numbered 7, after V lost 4 bases and J lost 2 bases. The CDR3 spans 17 residues. Per germline, CDR1 SGHNT and CDR2 YYREEE (reference sequence).